This TCR beta chain was recovered during a study of T cells in Graves' hyperthyroidism and ophthalmopathy. Study information: Peripheral blood specimens were obtained at initial diagnosis, prior to any treatment.

TCR beta CDR3 regions were amplified from RNA transcripts. Researchers ran a first-round RT-PCR on the TCR CDR3 using the HTBI primer set. TCRdb processed the multiplex PCR reads anew with MiXCR; each CDR3 protein has one entry. This table holds hundreds of thousands of distinct CDR3 sequences, 12% to 15% found once. This clonotype was counted only a few times. Its antigen is not known. CDR3 length: 13 amino acids. The V gene end was trimmed by 8 bases and the J gene end by 2 bases; junction bases not matched to a gene: 4. Germline CDR1 and CDR2: ENHRY and SYGVKD. Study-wide findings and caveats: Most clonotypes that expanded in the thyroid above 0.001 also showed up in blood. Ophthalmopathy got predicted by the model a median approximately 6 months before its onset.

Sample: blood. The rearrangement uses TRBV10-3 and TRBJ2-7; TRBD1 matches 9 bases. This sequence originates from a woman aged 18-30 years with Graves' hyperthyroidism. CDR3 DNA: TGTGCCATCGGGACAGGGAGGACCTACGAGCAGTACTTC. It encodes CAIGTGRTYEQYF.